Listed below are T cell receptor beta chains from one sample, sequenced in a study of control samples from healthy donors and cancer patients. Sequenced by immunoSEQ multiplex PCR; TCRdb stores in-frame clones only, minus some. Of 130,000 or so clones listed, 89% are singletons. Input material: PBMCs. The receptors shown here come from a man in his fifties or sixties with head and neck cancer. Both conserved end residues are part of each CDR3. A D gene is named only where the DNA matches it firmly. Size is omitted from some rows. Given values are once, few, many or a class for expanded clones.

clone_size | j_call | d_call | v_call | cdr3_aa | cdr3_nt
once | TRBJ1-1 | NA | TRBV5-1 | CASSWGGDTEAFF | TGCGCCAGCAGCTGGGGGGGCGACACTGAAGCTTTCTTT
NA | TRBJ2-7 | NA | TRBV5-4 | CASSPQEGSYEQYF | TGTGCCAGCAGCCCCCAGGAGGGCTCCTACGAGCAGTACTTC
few | TRBJ1-2 | TRBD1 | TRBV5-1 | CASSLGQGGYGYTF | TGCGCCAGCAGCCTGGGACAGGGGGGGTATGGCTACACCTTC
NA | TRBJ2-7 | TRBD1 | TRBV6-2/TRBV6-3 | CASSEGAGRDEQYF | TGTGCCAGCAGTGAGGGGGCGGGTCGAGACGAGCAGTACTTC
once | TRBJ1-5 | NA | TRBV7-8 | CASSLGGVRNNQPQHF | TGTGCCAGCAGCTTGGGAGGGGTTCGGAACAATCAGCCCCAGCATTTT
NA | TRBJ1-2 | TRBD1 | TRBV7-9 | CASSLDTGDSYGYTF | TGTGCCAGCAGCTTAGATACAGGGGACAGCTATGGCTACACCTTC
NA | TRBJ1-1 | TRBD1 | TRBV7-9 | CASSPGQGNTEAFF | TGTGCCAGCAGCCCCGGACAGGGGAACACTGAAGCTTTCTTT
NA | TRBJ2-5 | NA | TRBV11-2 | CASSSAWEETQYF | TGTGCCAGCAGCTCGGCCTGGGAAGAGACCCAGTACTTC
NA | TRBJ2-4 | NA | TRBV28 | CASSPTGAKNIQYF | TGTGCCAGCAGTCCCACAGGGGCCAAAAACATTCAGTACTTC
NA | TRBJ2-5 | TRBD2 | TRBV6-5 | CASSKTTSGVETQYF | TGTGCCAGCAGTAAAACGACTAGCGGGGTTGAGACCCAGTACTTC
NA | TRBJ2-6 | NA | TRBV24-1 | CATSDPSGTSGANVLTF | TGTGCCACCAGTGATCCTTCTGGGACCTCTGGGGCCAACGTCCTGACTTTC
NA | TRBJ2-7 | TRBD2 | TRBV27 | CASRGLAVPYEQYF | TGTGCCAGCAGGGGACTAGCGGTGCCCTACGAGCAGTACTTC
NA | TRBJ2-7 | NA | TRBV29-1 | CSVVSGLGYEQYF | TGCAGCGTTGTTTCGGGTCTCGGTTACGAGCAGTACTTC
NA | TRBJ1-1 | NA | TRBV18 | CASSTSGNPNTEAFF | TGTGCCAGCTCAACTTCGGGAAACCCGAACACTGAAGCTTTCTTT
NA | TRBJ2-1 | NA | TRBV27 | CASSLSLYNEQFF | TGTGCCAGCAGTTTATCCCTATACAATGAGCAGTTCTTC
NA | TRBJ1-2 | TRBD1 | TRBV10-3 | CAISGDSYGYTF | TGTGCCATCAGTGGGGACAGCTATGGCTACACCTTC
few | TRBJ2-6 | NA | TRBV2 | CASRVQNSGANVLTF | TGTGCCAGCAGGGTGCAAAACTCTGGGGCCAACGTCCTGACTTTC
few | TRBJ2-7 | TRBD1 | TRBV19 | CASSMGQGAAEQYF | TGTGCCAGTAGTATGGGACAGGGGGCAGCCGAGCAGTACTTC
few | TRBJ1-4 | NA | TRBV19 | CASKYPGATNEKLFF | TGTGCCAGCAAATACCCAGGAGCAACTAATGAAAAACTGTTTTTT
NA | TRBJ2-2 | NA | TRBV7-3 | CASSRDGEHGGELFF | TGTGCCAGCAGCCGGGACGGCGAACACGGCGGGGAGCTGTTTTTT
many | TRBJ1-1 | NA | TRBV7-9 | CAGQTGMNTEAFF | TGTGCCGGGCAAACAGGGATGAACACTGAAGCTTTCTTT
NA | TRBJ2-1 | NA | TRBV6-5 | CASRSGSSNEQFF | TGTGCCAGCAGGTCCGGGTCTTCCAATGAGCAGTTCTTC
few | TRBJ2-1 | NA | TRBV18 | CASSPPSGGIEQFF | TGTGCCAGCTCACCACCCTCTGGGGGGATTGAGCAGTTCTTC
NA | TRBJ2-1 | TRBD1 | TRBV7-6 | CASSLVGQRNEQFF | TGTGCCAGCAGCTTAGTGGGACAGAGAAATGAGCAGTTCTTC
NA | TRBJ1-4 | NA | TRBV7-9 | CASSSAGLSFATNEKLFF | TGTGCCAGCAGCTCCGCGGGACTGTCTTTTGCAACTAATGAAAAACTGTTTTTT
NA | TRBJ2-7 | NA | TRBV21-1 | CASSQGGAGDPYEQYF | TGTGCCAGCAGTCAAGGGGGCGCAGGGGATCCCTACGAGCAGTACTTC
NA | TRBJ2-3 | TRBD2 | TRBV5-1 | CASNPRPGLAGGSTDTQYF | TGCGCCAGCAACCCAAGACCGGGACTAGCGGGGGGATCGACAGATACGCAGTATTTT
NA | TRBJ1-2 | NA | TRBV11-2 | CASSLGGGIEGYTF | TGTGCCAGCAGCCTCGGGGGAGGGATCGAGGGCTACACCTTC
NA | TRBJ2-2 | TRBD1 | TRBV24-1 | CATGTGDTGELFF | TGTGCCACCGGGACAGGGGACACCGGGGAGCTGTTTTTT
NA | TRBJ1-1 | NA | TRBV7-9 | CASSPDGMNTEAFF | TGTGCCAGCAGCCCCGACGGTATGAACACTGAAGCTTTCTTT
NA | TRBJ1-1 | NA | TRBV5-8 | CASSLGTLWTNTEAFF | TGTGCCAGCAGCCTCGGGACCCTTTGGACCAACACTGAAGCTTTCTTT
NA | TRBJ2-3 | NA | TRBV2 | CASSEGAPSTDTQYF | TGTGCCAGCAGTGAGGGGGCCCCTAGCACAGATACGCAGTATTTT
NA | TRBJ1-5 | NA | TRBV3-1/TRBV3-2 | CASSQDRSSQPQHF | TGTGCCAGCAGCCAAGATCGAAGTTCGCAGCCCCAGCATTTT
NA | TRBJ1-5 | NA | TRBV10-3 | CAIRADTNQPQHF | TGTGCCATCAGGGCAGATACTAATCAGCCCCAGCATTTT